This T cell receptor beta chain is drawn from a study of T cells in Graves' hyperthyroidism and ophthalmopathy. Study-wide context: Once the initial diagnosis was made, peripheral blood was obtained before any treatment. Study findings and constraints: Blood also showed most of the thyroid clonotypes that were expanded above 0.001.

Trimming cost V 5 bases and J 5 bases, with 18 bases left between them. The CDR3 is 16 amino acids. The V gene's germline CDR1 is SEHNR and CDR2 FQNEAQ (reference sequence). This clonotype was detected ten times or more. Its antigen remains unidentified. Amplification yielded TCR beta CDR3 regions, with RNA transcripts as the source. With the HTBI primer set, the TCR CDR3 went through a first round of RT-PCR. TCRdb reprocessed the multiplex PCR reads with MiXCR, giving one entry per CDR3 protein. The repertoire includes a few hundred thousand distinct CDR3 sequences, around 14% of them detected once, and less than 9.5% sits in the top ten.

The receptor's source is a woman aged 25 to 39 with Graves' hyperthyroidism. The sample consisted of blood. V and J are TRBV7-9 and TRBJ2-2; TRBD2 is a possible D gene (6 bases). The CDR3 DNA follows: TGTGCCAGCAGCCCTGCCGGGCCAGGAGGGACCGGGGAGCTGTTTTTT. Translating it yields CASSPAGPGGTGELFF. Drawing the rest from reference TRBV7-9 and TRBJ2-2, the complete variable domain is DTGVSQNPRHKITKRGQNVTFRCDPISEHNRLYWYRQTLGQGPEFLTYFQNEAQLEKSRLLSDRFSAERPKGSFSTLEIQRTEQGDSAMYLCASSPAGPGGTGELFFGEGSRLTVL.